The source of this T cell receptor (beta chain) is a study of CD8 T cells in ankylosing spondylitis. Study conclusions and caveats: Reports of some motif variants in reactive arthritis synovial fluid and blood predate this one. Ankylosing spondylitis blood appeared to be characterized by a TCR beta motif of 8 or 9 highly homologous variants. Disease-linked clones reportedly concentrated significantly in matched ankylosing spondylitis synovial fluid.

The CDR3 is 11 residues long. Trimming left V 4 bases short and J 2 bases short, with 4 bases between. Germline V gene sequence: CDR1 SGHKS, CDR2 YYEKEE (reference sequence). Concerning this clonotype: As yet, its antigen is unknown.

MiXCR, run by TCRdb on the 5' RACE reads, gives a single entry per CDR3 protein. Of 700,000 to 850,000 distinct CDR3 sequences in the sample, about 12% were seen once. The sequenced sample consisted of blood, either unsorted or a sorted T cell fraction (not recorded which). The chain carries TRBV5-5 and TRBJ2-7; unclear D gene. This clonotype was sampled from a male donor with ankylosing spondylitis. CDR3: CASSTPYEQYF. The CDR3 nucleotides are TGTGCCAGCAGCACCCCCTACGAGCAGTACTTC.